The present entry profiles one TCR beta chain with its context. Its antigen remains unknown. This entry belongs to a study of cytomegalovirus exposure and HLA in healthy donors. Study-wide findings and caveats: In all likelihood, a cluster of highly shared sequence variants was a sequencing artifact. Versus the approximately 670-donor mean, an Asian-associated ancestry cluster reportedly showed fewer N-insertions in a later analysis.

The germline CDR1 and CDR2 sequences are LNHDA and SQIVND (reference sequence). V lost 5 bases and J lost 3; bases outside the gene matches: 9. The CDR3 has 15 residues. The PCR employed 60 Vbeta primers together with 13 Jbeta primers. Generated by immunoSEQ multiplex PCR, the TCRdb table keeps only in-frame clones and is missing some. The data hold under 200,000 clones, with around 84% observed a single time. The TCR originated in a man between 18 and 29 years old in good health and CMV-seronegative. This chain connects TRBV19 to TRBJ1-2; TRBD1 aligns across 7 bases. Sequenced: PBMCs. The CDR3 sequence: CASSDPRGTHYGYTF. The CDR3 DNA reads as TGTGCCAGTAGTGATCCCAGGGGGACCCACTATGGCTACACCTTC.